This T cell receptor (beta chain) was retrieved from a study of post-analysis software for immune sequencing data. The study's findings and limits: Included in a set of about five TRBV segments more frequent in patients than controls were TRBV5-6, TRBV5-1 and TRBV20-1.

CDR1 and CDR2 from the germline V gene are ENHRY and SYGVKD. CDR3 length: 15 residues. Trimming cost V 10 bases and J 0 bases; bases outside gene matches: 12. Incorporated into the TCR beta cDNA libraries were unique molecular identifiers, which served to reduce PCR and sequencing biases. TCRdb re-called the PCR reads with MiXCR, one entry per CDR3 protein. The sample contains about 820,000 distinct CDR3 sequences, approximately 53% of which appear only once. This clonotype was seen a handful of times. The antigen remains undetermined. Sequencing was carried out using blood. The chain uses TRBV10-3 and TRBJ2-7; 7 bases agree with TRBD1. This receptor was obtained from a girl between 10 and 17 years old with multiple sclerosis. CDR3 nucleotide sequence: TGTGCCAGCTATAATCCGGGACAGAGCTCCTACGAGCAGTACTTC. Protein sequence: CASYNPGQSSYEQYF.